Detailed here is one TCR beta chain. The sample is drawn from a study of glioma-infiltrating T cells after dendritic cell vaccination. Amplification used 60 V beta primers and 13 J beta primers. The repertoire was sequenced with immunoSEQ multiplex PCR; TCRdb's copy has only in-frame clones and lacks some. The sample holds roughly 100,000 clones, 85% to 90% seen once. The V end was cut by 3 bases, the J end by 0 bases, with 8 bases between. Germline V gene sequence: CDR1 MGHRA, CDR2 YSYEKL. This CDR3 contains 14 residues. The time point denotes: after dendritic cell vaccination, including at tumor progression/relapse.

The specimen comprised blood, sampled after dendritic cell vaccination. The receptor was isolated from a human donor with glioblastoma. The J gene is TRBJ1-1, the V gene TRBV4-1, with D maybe TRBD1 (5 bases). DNA for the CDR3: TGCGCCAGCAGCCAGGGGCTTTTGAACACTGAAGCTTTCTTT. This gives the protein CASSQGLLNTEAFF.